Only a few counts were recorded for the clone carrying this T cell receptor (beta chain). The target antigen is unknown. The CDR3 loop spans 12 amino acids. V was cut by 5 bases and J by 3 bases, with 7 bases left in between. Germline-derived CDR1 and CDR2 are SEHNR and FQNEAQ (reference sequence). This record comes from a study of identical twins' blood T cells. Study-wide results and caveats: Out-of-frame TCRbeta clonotypes reportedly had markedly more similar V usage in twins than unrelated donors. Each donor's most abundant TCRbeta clonotypes shared more CDR3 sequences with her twin than unrelated donors.

Six healthy women, forming three identical twin pairs, donated samples. The three twin pairs were reared together, likely meeting the same infections. TCRdb reprocessed the 5' RACE reads with MiXCR, giving one entry per CDR3 protein. The table records roughly 380,000 distinct CDR3 sequences, roughly 30% of them present only once. The receptor was derived from a woman aged 18-55 years in good health. Sequencing was done on a sample of PBMCs. V gene TRBV7-9 combines with J gene TRBJ1-1; no reliable D call. In nucleotides, the CDR3 is TGTGCCAGCAGCCCCAAGTACACTGAAGCTTTCTTT. It specifies CASSPKYTEAFF.